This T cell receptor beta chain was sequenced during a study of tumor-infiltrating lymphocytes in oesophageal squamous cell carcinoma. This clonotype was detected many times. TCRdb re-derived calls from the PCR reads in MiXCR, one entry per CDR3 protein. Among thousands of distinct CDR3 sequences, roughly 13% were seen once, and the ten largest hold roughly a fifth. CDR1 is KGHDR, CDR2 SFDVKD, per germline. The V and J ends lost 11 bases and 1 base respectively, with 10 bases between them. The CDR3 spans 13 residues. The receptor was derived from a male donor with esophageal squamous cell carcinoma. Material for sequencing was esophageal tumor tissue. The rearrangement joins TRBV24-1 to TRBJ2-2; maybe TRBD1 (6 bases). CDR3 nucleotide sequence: TGTGCCATAGAACAGGGGAACACCGGGGAGCTGTTTTTT. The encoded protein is CAIEQGNTGELFF.